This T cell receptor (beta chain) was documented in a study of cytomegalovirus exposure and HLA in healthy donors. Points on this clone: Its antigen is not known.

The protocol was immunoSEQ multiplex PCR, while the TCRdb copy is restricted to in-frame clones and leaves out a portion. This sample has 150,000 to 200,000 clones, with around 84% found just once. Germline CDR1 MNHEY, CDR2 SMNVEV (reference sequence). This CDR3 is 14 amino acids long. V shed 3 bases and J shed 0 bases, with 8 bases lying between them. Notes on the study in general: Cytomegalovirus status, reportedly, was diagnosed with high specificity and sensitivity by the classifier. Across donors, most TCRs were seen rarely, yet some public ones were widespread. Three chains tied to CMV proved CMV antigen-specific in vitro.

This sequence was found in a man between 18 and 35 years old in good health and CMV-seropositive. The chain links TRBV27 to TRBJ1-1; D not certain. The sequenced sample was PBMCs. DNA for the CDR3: TGTGCCAGCAGTTTGTCACAGTTGAACACTGAAGCTTTCTTT. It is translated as CASSLSQLNTEAFF.